This T cell receptor (beta chain) was identified in a study of PD-1 blockade in mismatch repair-deficient tumors. Overall study context: All were previously treated, progressing patients with around eleven mismatch repair-deficient cancer types. Whole-study results and caveats: Tumor-resident clones, often absent from pretreatment blood, expanded after pembrolizumab and then contracted.

Assay: immunoSEQ multiplex PCR; the TCRdb copy retains only in-frame clones and omits some. Among more than 90,000 clones listed, over 60% were seen once. PCR or immunohistochemistry showed mismatch repair deficiency in every enrolled patient. TCRs were sequenced from a few patients responding to pembrolizumab. Germline assignment: CDR1 SEHNR and CDR2 FQNEAQ (reference sequence). CDR3 length equals 13 residues. To note about this clone: Its antigen is not identified. An end of the junction does not agree with germline; a read error may underlie this.

The sequencing used peripheral blood, collected around 60 weeks after starting pembrolizumab. This sequence originates from an adult with mismatch repair-deficient cancer. V and J are TRBV7-9 and TRBJ2-1; a possible D gene is TRBD2 (6 bases). The CDR3 here is CASSLAINNEQFF. Here the CDR3 DNA reads TGTGCCAGCAGCCTAGCGATAAACAATGAGCAGTTCTTC.